The 30 T cell receptor beta chains in this list originate from one sample, sequenced in a study of tumor-infiltrating lymphocytes in primary liver carcinoma. Constant-region priming of roughly 500 ng total RNA yielded TCR beta cDNA. Researchers made the TCR beta libraries by running three nested multiplex PCR rounds with slightly modified ARM-PCR. Both of the initial two PCR rounds ran for about 9 cycles and employed TRBV1-TRBV30 forward primers alongside a C-beta reverse primer. In TCRdb, the multiplex PCR reads were re-called with MiXCR into one record per CDR3 protein. The sample shows about 300,000 distinct CDR3 sequences, 60% to 80% of them seen only once. Germline DNA was also extracted, while the blood RNA originated from unsorted whole blood. Sequencing input: peripheral blood. These receptor sequences come from a man aged 35-49 years with primary liver carcinoma and hepatitis B virus infection.

Remarks on this clonotype: At one boundary the junction diverges from the germline segment, which might be a read error. This rearrangement joins TRBV4-3 to TRBJ2-2; possible D gene TRBD1, 5 bases. The CDR3 runs 16 residues. Germline V CDR1 and CDR2: LGHNA, YSLEER. CDR3 amino acids: CASSQSLSWGNGELFF. The CDR3 region has the DNA TGTGCCAGCAGCCAATCGTTATCGTGGGGCAACGGGGAGCTGTTTTTT.

In the case of this clonotype: One base away lies a much larger clone, so this may be a sequencing read error. The chain employs TRBV12-3 or TRBV12-4 and TRBJ1-1; tentative D call: TRBD1 (5 bases). The CDR3 totals 16 residues. Here the CDR3 DNA reads TGTGCCAGCAGTCCCCGGAGAGGGGTAGTGGACACTGAAACTTTCTTT. This sequence encodes CASSPRRGVVDTETFF.

Notes on this clonotype: An end of the junction does not agree with germline; a read error may underlie this. V is TRBV4-2 and J is TRBJ2-1; no definite D call. Germline V lookup: CDR1 LGHNA, CDR2 YNFKEQ. The CDR3 is 18 residues long. The DNA of the CDR3 is TGTGCCAGCAGCCAAGACGGTGAAGTGCTCAGCTCCTACGATGAGCAGTTCTTC. This translates into CASSQDGEVLSSYDEQFF.

Notes on this clonotype: This may stem from a read error, because a much larger clone lies one nucleotide away. The rearrangement joins TRBV29-1 to TRBJ1-1, with 11 bases fitting TRBD1. This CDR3 has 15 residues. CDR1 is SQVTM, CDR2 ANQGSEA, per germline. V lost 7 bases, J lost 6 bases, and 13 bases stayed unmatched. The CDR3 bases are TGCAGCGGGGGGGACAGGGGGTTTTCGGACTCTGAAGCTTTCTTT. Translating gives CSGGDRGFSDSEAFF. Full variable domain (rest looked up from reference TRBV29-1 and TRBJ1-1): SAVISQKPSRDICQRGTSLTIQCQVDSQVTMMFWYRQQPGQSLTLIATANQGSEATYESGFVIDKFPISRPNLTFSTLTVSNMSPEDSSIYLCSGGDRGFSDSEAFFGQGTRLTVV.

There are a few counts of this clonotype. This rearrangement joins TRBV5-1 to TRBJ2-3; 8 positions match TRBD2. Trimming took 2 bases from V and 6 from J; bases not matched to a gene: 14. This CDR3 region has 17 residues. Germline lookup yields CDR1 SGHRS and CDR2 YFSETQ. This CDR3 is CASSFGRAGPEGDTQYF. CDR3 sequence (DNA): TGCGCCAGCAGCTTCGGGAGGGCCGGCCCCGAGGGGGATACGCAGTATTTT. Full variable domain (outside the CDR3, taken from reference TRBV5-1 and TRBJ2-3): KAGVTQTPRYLIKTRGQQVTLSCSPISGHRSVSWYQQTPGQGLQFLFEYFSETQRNKGNFPGRFSGRQFSNSRSEMNVSTLELGDSALYLCASSFGRAGPEGDTQYFGPGTRLTVL.

This clonotype occurred once. This chain connects TRBV7-8 to TRBJ2-5, with D perhaps TRBD1 (5 bases). The V end was cut by 1 base, the J end by 2 bases, with 11 bases between. The germline V gene encodes CDR1 SGHVS and CDR2 FQNEAQ. The CDR3 spans 15 residues. This CDR3 reads CASSLVTTEQETQYF. The CDR3, as DNA: TGTGCCAGCAGCTTAGTAACGACAGAACAAGAGACCCAGTACTTC. Full variable domain (remainder filled in from reference TRBV7-8 and TRBJ2-5): GAGVSQSPRYKVAKRGQDVALRCDPISGHVSLFWYQQALGQGPEFLTYFQNEAQLDKSGLPSDRFFAERPEGSVSTLKIQRTQQEDSAVYLCASSLVTTEQETQYFGPGTRLLVL.

Remarks on this clonotype: Its ends do not fully match the called genes, so a read error is possible. The CDR3 sequence is CASQRGTDSYERYF. The CDR3 DNA reads TGCGCCAGTCAGAGAGGGACAGACTCCTACGAGCGGTACTTC. The rearrangement links TRBV5-1 to TRBJ2-7, with 7 bases identical to TRBD1. Germline values: CDR1 SGHRS, CDR2 YFSETQ. The CDR3 consists of 14 residues.

The rearrangement uses TRBV5-4 and TRBJ2-7; weak D call: TRBD2 (5 bases). CDR1 and CDR2 (germline): SGHNT, YYREEE (reference sequence). CDR3 length equals 14 residues. V lost 1 base, J lost 5 bases, and 13 bases lay in between. In DNA, the CDR3 is TGTGCCAGCAGCTTGTCTTCAGGTAGCGACGAGCAGTACTTC. Amino acids: CASSLSSGSDEQYF.

A word on this clonotype: A much larger clone differs by one base, so this may be a read error. The V and J genes are TRBV6-5 and TRBJ2-1; TRBD2 is a possible D gene (5 bases). Germline CDR1 and CDR2: MNHEY and SVGAGI. The CDR3 consists of 16 residues. CDR3 sequence reads: CASSYLGLPGNNKQFF. As DNA, the CDR3 is TGTGCCAGCAGTTACCTGGGCCTCCCGGGAAACAATAAGCAGTTCTTC.

This clonotype was seen at least ten times. The chain carries TRBV29-1 and TRBJ1-1, with TRBD1 as a possible D gene (6 bases). Germline CDR1 reads SQVTM; CDR2 reads ANQGSEA. This CDR3 has 13 residues. Trimming left V 7 bases short and J 1 base short, with 13 bases between. In nucleotides, the CDR3 is TGCAGCGGGGCAAGACAGGCGAACACTGAAGCTTTCTTT. Translated: CSGARQANTEAFF. Using reference TRBV29-1 and TRBJ1-1 for the parts outside the CDR3, the full variable domain is SAVISQKPSRDICQRGTSLTIQCQVDSQVTMMFWYRQQPGQSLTLIATANQGSEATYESGFVIDKFPISRPNLTFSTLTVSNMSPEDSSIYLCSGARQANTEAFFGQGTRLTVV.

A word on this clonotype: A much more abundant neighbour one base away suggests this may be a read error. The genes are TRBV5-4 and TRBJ2-1, with D maybe TRBD2 (6 bases). Germline V gives CDR1 SGHNT, CDR2 YYREEE (reference sequence). CDR3 size: 14 residues. CDR3 loop: CVSRSGLSYNEQFF. The DNA for the CDR3 is TGTGTCAGCAGATCGGGACTTTCCTACAATGAGCAGTTCTTC.

J is TRBJ2-1 and V is TRBV5-1; the D is unclear. Deletions cut 3 bases from V and 10 bases from J, with 17 bases between. The CDR3 totals 14 residues. CDR1 and CDR2 from the germline V gene are SGHRS and YFSETQ. CDR3 in DNA: TGCGCCAGCAGCTCGCCGCACGGGCTGTGGGAGCAGTTCTTC. It translates to CASSSPHGLWEQFF.

Concerning this clonotype itself: The junction departs from germline at one end; a sequencing error may be responsible. The chain links TRBV7-8 to TRBJ2-1; perhaps TRBD2 as D (7 bases). Looked up from germline, CDR1 is SGHVS and CDR2 is FQNEAQ. The CDR3 consists of 17 residues. The CDR3 nucleotides are TGTGCCAACAGCTTAACTAACAGGGAGGGAGCCCTCAATGAGCAGTTCTTC. Encoded protein: CANSLTNREGALNEQFF.

This clonotype has at least ten counts. The genes are TRBV29-1 and TRBJ2-1, with TRBD2 matching over 7 bases. The length of the CDR3 is 16 residues. The V and J ends lost 1 base and 4 bases, in that order; junction bases with no gene match: 10. Germline lookup yields CDR1 SQVTM and CDR2 ANQGSEA. CDR3 in DNA: TGCAGCGTTGAAGGCGGGAGTTGGGGTCGTTACAATGAGCAGTTCTTC. Its translation: CSVEGGSWGRYNEQFF.

The chain employs TRBV20-1 and TRBJ2-3, with 13 nucleotides matching TRBD2. CDR3 length: 22 residues. With 3 bases clipped from V and 2 bases from J, the junction kept 23 bases outside the gene matches. Germline V gives CDR1 DFQATT, CDR2 SNEGSKA (reference sequence). CDR3 in amino acids: CSASSLTEWTSGRGAPTDTQYF. The CDR3 DNA sequence: TGCAGTGCTAGTAGCCTCACTGAGTGGACTAGCGGGAGAGGGGCCCCCACAGATACGCAGTATTTT.

Comments on this clonotype: A much larger clone is a single base away; this may be a read error. V is TRBV6-1 and J is TRBJ2-1; 7 nucleotides agree with TRBD2. This CDR3 contains 14 residues. CDR1 and CDR2 (germline): MNHNS, SASEGT. CDR3 in DNA: TGTGTCAGCAGTGAAGCGCTTCAAGCGGGGGAGCAGTTCTTC. Translation gives CVSSEALQAGEQFF.

This clonotype was detected ten times or more. In DNA form, the CDR3 reads TGCGCCAGCAGCCTCACACATGTTACAGGGTCGGGAAACACCATATATTTT. It is translated as CASSLTHVTGSGNTIYF. J is TRBJ1-3 and V is TRBV4-1, with D possibly matching TRBD1 (6 bases). Per germline, CDR1 MGHRA and CDR2 YSYEKL. Trimming took 4 bases from V and 4 from J, leaving 20 bases between them. This CDR3 spans 17 amino acids.

A note on this clonotype: This may come from a read error, since a much larger clone is one base off. In nucleotides, the CDR3 is TGCGCCAACAGCCAAGATGGCAGCACAGATACGCAGTATTTT. Protein product: CANSQDGSTDTQYF. The V and J genes are TRBV4-3 and TRBJ2-3; D gene unclear. The germline V gene has CDR1 LGHNA and CDR2 YSLEER. This CDR3 comprises 14 residues.

Of note for this clonotype: This may come from a read error, since a much larger clone is one base off. This chain links TRBV6-6 with TRBJ1-4; a possible D gene is TRBD1 (5 bases). Trimming shortened V by 4 bases and J by 7 bases, and 16 bases separated the two germline ends. Germline V gives CDR1 MNHNY, CDR2 SVGAGI (reference sequence). The CDR3 sequence is 15 residues long. CDR3 coding DNA: TGTGCCAGCAGTTCACTCCAGGGAGGTGGTGAAAAACTGTTTTTT. Translation gives CASSSLQGGGEKLFF.

Comments on this clonotype: One end of the junction does not line up with germline, which may come from a read error. This chain joins TRBV6-2 or TRBV6-3 and TRBJ1-1; 7 bases are a match to TRBD1. The CDR3 totals 15 residues. Germline V gene lookup returns CDR1 MNHEY and CDR2 SVGEGT. The CDR3 nucleotides are TGTGCCAGCAAGACGACAGGGAGGGGCGACACTGAAGTTTTCTTT. Translation gives CASKTTGRGDTEVFF.

The chain couples TRBV6-1 to TRBJ1-3, with unresolved D. V was cut by 0 bases and J by 2 bases, with 11 bases left in between. The length of the CDR3 is 16 residues. Germline CDR1 MNHNS, CDR2 SASEGT. CDR3 in DNA: TGTGCCAGCAGTGAAGCGTTTGATTATCCTGGAAACACCATATATTTT. It encodes CASSEAFDYPGNTIYF.

This clonotype came up once. A much larger clone lies a single base off, so this may be a read error. This rearrangement joins TRBV5-4 to TRBJ1-2; maybe TRBD1 (5 bases). The germline CDR1 and CDR2 sequences are SGHNT and YYREEE (reference sequence). The CDR3 length is 15 residues. In nucleotides, the CDR3 is TGTACCAGCAGCTTGAAGTCGAGGCAGGGTAATGGCTACACCTTC. This gives the protein CTSSLKSRQGNGYTF.

This CDR3 reads CASRPPEATAFF. The CDR3 DNA reads TGTGCCAGCAGGCCGCCTGAGGCGACAGCTTTCTTT. The chain combines TRBV12-3 or TRBV12-4 with TRBJ1-1; D gene uncertain. The germline V and J ends were trimmed by 6 bases and 10 bases, with 15 bases remaining between them. This CDR3 contains 12 residues.

Turning to this clonotype: At one end, the junction sequence differs from germline, possibly due to a read error. The rearrangement joins TRBV12-3 or TRBV12-4 to TRBJ1-2; perhaps TRBD1 as D (6 bases). The CDR3 contains 14 residues. CDR3 coding DNA: TGTGCCAGCAGTCCAGGGGCGAGGGGAGCTGGCTACGCCTTC. It codes for CASSPGARGAGYAF.

The chain links TRBV18 to TRBJ2-7; 7 bases align to TRBD2. V was clipped by 6 bases and J by 6 bases; unmatched bases: 14. The CDR3 sequence is 15 residues long. Germline V gene data show CDR1 as KGHSH and CDR2 as LQKENI. As DNA, the CDR3 is TGTGCCAGCTCGGCCTCCATCGCGGGAGAGATCGAGCAGTACTTC. Translated, it gives CASSASIAGEIEQYF.

Concerning this clonotype itself: A read error may produce the germline difference seen at one junction end. The chain employs TRBV5-1 and TRBJ1-2, with D perhaps matching TRBD1 (6 bases). CDR3 length equals 14 residues. Germline V lookup: CDR1 SGHRS, CDR2 YFSETQ. CDR3 sequence (DNA): TGCGCCAGCAAAGCGGGGGGCGAGCGATATGACTACACCTTC. It encodes CASKAGGERYDYTF.

Notes on this clonotype: A much larger clone is a single base away; this may be a read error. The rearrangement links TRBV6-5 to TRBJ2-1; D is tentatively TRBD1 or TRBD2 (5 bases each). Trimming pared 8 bases from V and 9 bases from J, leaving 17 bases between. CDR3 length equals 13 residues. The germline V gene encodes CDR1 MNHEY and CDR2 SVGAGI. In DNA, the CDR3 is TGTGCCAGCGCCTTTTTGGGACGAAGTGAGCAGTTCTTC. It yields the protein CASAFLGRSEQFF.

The rearrangement links TRBV11-2 to TRBJ1-1; tentatively, D is TRBD1 (5 bases). V was cut by 7 bases and J by 2 bases, with 11 bases left in between. This CDR3 has 13 residues. Germline V gene sequence: CDR1 SGHAT, CDR2 FQNNGV. The CDR3 DNA follows: TGTGCCAGCACCCACGACAGAAACACTGAAGCTTTCTTT. Its translation: CASTHDRNTEAFF.

This rearrangement joins TRBV6-5 to TRBJ2-7; D perhaps matches TRBD1 (5 bases). Germline V CDR1 and CDR2: MNHEY, SVGAGI. Trimming took 10 bases from V and 2 from J, leaving 15 bases between them. The CDR3 spans 13 residues. CDR3 coding DNA: TGTGCCACCGCCGCTAGGGGCCCCTACGAGCAGTACTTC. The encoded protein is CATAARGPYEQYF.

About this clonotype: One junction end disagrees with the germline gene, perhaps due to a read error. The chain joins TRBV4-3 to TRBJ1-4; D remains unclear. Germline CDR1 LGHNA, CDR2 YSLEER. The CDR3 totals 17 residues. The DNA for the CDR3 is TGCGCCGGCAGCCAAGGAACTAGAGCCACTCCTACTGAAAAACTGTTTTTT. Its protein is CAGSQGTRATPTEKLFF.